Sequencing of this T cell receptor (beta chain) was carried out in a study of Graves' ophthalmopathy and Graves' hyperthyroidism. The authors amplified TCR beta CDR3 regions, and they did so from RNA transcripts for repertoire sequencing. The first-round RT-PCR employed HTBI primers together with the Qiagen OneStep RT-PCR kit. A multiplex PCR was then performed as the second round. TCRdb independently ran MiXCR on the multiplex PCR reads; one entry per CDR3 protein. The table records hundreds of thousands of distinct CDR3 sequences, more than 40% of them present only once. Germline CDR1 is LNHDA and CDR2 is SQIVND (reference sequence). V dropped 6 bases and J dropped 0 bases, with 15 bases sitting between them. The CDR3 length is 16 residues.

The chain is built from TRBV19 and TRBJ1-5; unclear D gene. This clonotype was sampled from an adult man with Graves' ophthalmopathy. Specimen: peripheral blood. The CDR3 is CASSPSGWASNQPQHF. CDR3 bases: TGTGCCAGTAGCCCCAGCGGGTGGGCTAGCAATCAGCCCCAGCATTTT.